A single sample gave rise to the 9 T cell receptor beta chains below, sequenced in a study of blood T cell repertoires in COVID-19. Assay used: immunoSEQ multiplex PCR; TCRdb lists only in-frame clones, some missing. The sample has roughly 200,000 clones, 70% to 85% seen once. Sequencing input: peripheral blood. These receptors all come from a man aged 45-65 years who had recovered from COVID-19.

This clone was seen more than once but under ten times. V usage is TRBV7-9 and J usage is TRBJ1-1; possible D gene TRBD1, 6 bases. The CDR3 is 14 residues long. Trimming stripped 2 bases from V and 2 bases from J, with 9 bases between. From germline, CDR1 is SEHNR and CDR2 FQNEAQ (reference sequence). CDR3 sequence reads: CASSLRGFNTEAFF. For the CDR3, the DNA is TGTGCCAGCAGCTTAAGGGGGTTTAACACTGAAGCTTTCTTT. Based on the CDR3 plus reference TRBV7-9 and TRBJ1-1, the full variable domain is DTGVSQNPRHKITKRGQNVTFRCDPISEHNRLYWYRQTLGQGPEFLTYFQNEAQLEKSRLLSDRFSAERPKGSFSTLEIQRTEQGDSAMYLCASSLRGFNTEAFFGQGTRLTVV.

This clone was counted a few times. For the CDR3, the DNA is TGCGCCAGCAGTTTTTCGGCAGGGTTCACCGGGGAGCTGTTTTTT. It translates to CASSFSAGFTGELFF. The V and J genes are TRBV5-1 and TRBJ2-2; possibly TRBD1 for D (5 bases). The CDR3 is made up of 15 amino acids. The V gene's germline CDR1 is SGHRS and CDR2 YFSETQ. Trimming left V 5 bases short and J 4 bases short, with 15 bases between.

The chain joins TRBV27 to TRBJ2-1, with 11 bases identical to TRBD2. The CDR3 is 16 amino acids. Germline lookup yields CDR1 MNHEY and CDR2 SMNVEV (reference sequence). V was clipped by 2 bases and J by 7 bases; unmatched bases: 7. In nucleotides, the CDR3 is TGTGCCAGCAGTTTAATCGTTACTAGCGGGAGTAATGAGCAGTTCTTC. Amino acid sequence: CASSLIVTSGSNEQFF.

This clone was detected only once. V usage is TRBV9 and J usage is TRBJ2-3; no reliable D call. Germline V CDR1 and CDR2: SGDLS, YYNGEE. The germline V and J ends were trimmed by 4 bases and 0 bases, with 15 bases remaining between them. The CDR3 extends over 16 amino acids. CDR3 sequence reads: CASSPRLATSTDTQYF. The CDR3 nucleotides are TGTGCCAGCAGCCCACGGTTAGCAACTAGCACAGATACGCAGTATTTT.

This chain joins TRBV7-2 and TRBJ2-5; 8 bases map to TRBD2. The CDR3 covers 16 residues. The germline V gene encodes CDR1 SGHTA and CDR2 FQGNSA. The V gene end was trimmed by 4 bases and the J gene end by 5 bases; junction bases not matched to a gene: 12. CDR3 in amino acids: CASSSGRAGDGETQYF. The CDR3 DNA follows: TGTGCCAGCAGCTCTGGTCGAGCGGGAGATGGGGAGACCCAGTACTTC.

The table lists this clone with a count of one. The chain uses TRBV5-5 and TRBJ2-3; D is possibly TRBD2 (6 bases). V lost 4 bases and J lost 6, with 9 bases in between. The CDR3 is made up of 12 amino acids. Germline CDR1 SGHKS, CDR2 YYEKEE (reference sequence). Written as DNA, the CDR3 is TGTGCCAGCAGCGGGGGGACGGATACGCAGTATTTT. Protein sequence: CASSGGTDTQYF.

This clone has just a few counts. The CDR3 DNA is TGTGCCAGCAGCTTAACAGGGGGTTCTTCACCCCTCCACTTT. This sequence encodes CASSLTGGSSPLHF. The chain carries TRBV7-9 and TRBJ1-6; 8 nucleotides align to TRBD1. The CDR3 extends over 14 amino acids. V was clipped by 2 bases and J by 9 bases; unmatched bases: 3. Germline V gene lookup returns CDR1 SEHNR and CDR2 FQNEAQ (reference sequence).

This chain joins TRBV5-1 and TRBJ2-2; 7 bases are a match to TRBD1. Germline assignment: CDR1 SGHRS and CDR2 YFSETQ. With V trimmed by 4 bases and J by 0 bases, 15 bases remained unmatched. The length of the CDR3 is 19 residues. CDR3 bases: TGCGCCAGCAGCAACCGACAGGGTTGGAAACTTTCGAACACCGGGGAGCTGTTTTTT. Amino acids: CASSNRQGWKLSNTGELFF.

The chain carries TRBV24-1 and TRBJ1-5, with D perhaps matching TRBD1 (5 bases). Germline CDR1 and CDR2: KGHDR and SFDVKD. Trimming shortened V by 6 bases and J by 2 bases, and 16 bases separated the two germline ends. The CDR3 covers 16 residues. In nucleotides, the CDR3 is TGTGCCACCAGTTATTCCGTCGGACACTGCAATCAGCCCCAGCATTTT. Translated: CATSYSVGHCNQPQHF.